Listed below are T cell receptor beta chains from one sample, sequenced in a study of T cell clusters in autoimmune cytopenias. From its re-call of the multiplex PCR reads, TCRdb lists each CDR3 protein once, without DNA. The listing records 4,500 to 5,500 distinct CDR3 sequences. This same sample was also taken into another study, of T cell repertoires in aging, cancer and after chemotherapy.

The sequenced sample consisted of peripheral blood. Receptors originate from a human donor with chronic lymphocytic leukemia. The donor label of this sample is uncertain. The CDR3 runs from the conserved cysteine through the conserved F or W. Clone size is not always given. Where it is, it says once, few, many or a class for expanded clones.

V	length	size	J	CDR3
TRBV5-1	12	.	TRBJ2-1	CASSFLGNEQFF
TRBV29-1	13	large	TRBJ1-2	CSARGGDFYGYTF
TRBV12-3/TRBV12-4	13	medium-sized	TRBJ2-1	CASSSQVYNEQFF
TRBV27	16	.	TRBJ1-6	CATWTGPRSYNSPLHF
TRBV24-1	15	.	TRBJ1-3	CATSDAGEPGNTIYF
TRBV29-1	14	medium-sized	TRBJ2-7	CSVSDWGFSYEQYF
TRBV5-6	16	.	TRBJ1-3	CASSPLGPVSGNTIYF
TRBV12-3/TRBV12-4	15	medium-sized	TRBJ1-2	CASSLRWGGLDGYTF
TRBV13	11	medium-sized	TRBJ2-7	CASSLGGEQYF
TRBV19	14	medium-sized	TRBJ2-7	CASSRGDTLYEQYF
TRBV29-1	14	.	TRBJ2-3	CSVETSGGLDTQYF